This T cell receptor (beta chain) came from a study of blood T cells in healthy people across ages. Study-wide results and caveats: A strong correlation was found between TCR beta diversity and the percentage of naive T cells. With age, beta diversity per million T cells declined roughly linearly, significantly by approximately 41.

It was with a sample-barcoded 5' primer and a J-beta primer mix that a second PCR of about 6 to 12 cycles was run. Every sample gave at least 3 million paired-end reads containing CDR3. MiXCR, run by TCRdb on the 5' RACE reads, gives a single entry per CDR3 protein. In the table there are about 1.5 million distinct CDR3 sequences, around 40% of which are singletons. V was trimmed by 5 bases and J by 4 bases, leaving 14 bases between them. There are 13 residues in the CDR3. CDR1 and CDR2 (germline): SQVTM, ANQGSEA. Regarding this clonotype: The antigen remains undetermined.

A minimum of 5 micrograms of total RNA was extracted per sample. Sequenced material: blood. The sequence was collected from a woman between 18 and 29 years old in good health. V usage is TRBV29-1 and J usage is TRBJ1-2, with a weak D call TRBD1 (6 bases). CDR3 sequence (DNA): TGCAGCGTTCCGGGGGCAACTCTCTATGGCTACACCTTC. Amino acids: CSVPGATLYGYTF.